The clone carrying this T cell receptor beta chain was counted only a few times. Its specificity is unknown. The data were taken from a study of PD-1 blockade in mismatch repair-deficient tumors. About the study: All were previously treated, progressing patients with around eleven mismatch repair-deficient cancer types.

This table comes from immunoSEQ multiplex PCR, and its TCRdb copy is limited to in-frame clones, with some not included. The sample consists of tens of thousands of clones, roughly 80% of them appearing once. Trimming left V 6 bases short and J 10 bases short, with 16 bases between. Germline-derived CDR1 and CDR2 are SGHAT and FQNNGV. The CDR3 consists of 13 residues. Study conclusions and caveats: Tumor-resident clones, often undetectable pretreatment in blood, expanded then contracted after pembrolizumab.

All patients were mismatch repair deficient, assessed by either PCR or immunohistochemistry. A few pembrolizumab responders had their TCRs sequenced. This TCR was recovered from an adult with mismatch repair-deficient cancer. The gene calls are TRBV11-2 and TRBJ2-1; no definite D call. Sequences were derived from peripheral blood, sampled 4 weeks after starting pembrolizumab. CDR3 sequence reads: CASSFSSRLEQFF. The CDR3, as DNA: TGTGCCAGCAGTTTTTCTAGTCGGCTGGAGCAGTTCTTC.